One sample yielded the 21 T cell receptor beta chains listed below, sequenced in a study of cytomegalovirus exposure and HLA in healthy donors. Primers for the PCR totalled 60 Vbeta and 13 Jbeta. Assay: immunoSEQ multiplex PCR; the TCRdb copy retains only in-frame clones and omits some. The sample lists about 130,000 clones; under 85% were seen once. The sequencing sample was made of PBMCs. These receptors originate from a male donor in good health and CMV-seropositive.

The V gene is TRBV7-9, the J gene TRBJ1-2; possible D gene TRBD1, 5 bases. There are 12 residues in the CDR3. Germline lookup yields CDR1 SEHNR and CDR2 FQNEAQ (reference sequence). Between the trimmed V and J ends, which lost 6 bases and 5 bases, there was a span of 10 bases. This CDR3 reads CASRTDSYGYTF. The DNA of the CDR3 is TGTGCCAGCAGGACAGATAGTTATGGCTACACCTTC.

The CDR3 is CASSSQTGPNQPQHF. The CDR3 DNA sequence: TGTGCCAGCAGCTCTCAGACAGGCCCCAATCAGCCCCAGCATTTT. The chain couples TRBV7-2 to TRBJ1-5, with D maybe TRBD1 (6 bases). V lost 4 bases and J lost 3, with 13 bases in between. The CDR3 runs to 15 residues. Per germline, CDR1 SGHTA and CDR2 FQGNSA.

V and J are TRBV5-1 and TRBJ2-2, with D possibly matching TRBD1 (5 bases). V lost 4 bases, J lost 2 bases, and 12 bases lay in between. The CDR3 length is 15 residues. The germline CDR1 and CDR2 sequences are SGHRS and YFSETQ. In DNA, the CDR3 is TGCGCCAGCAGCCCCTGGGGCCAAAACACCGGGGAGCTGTTTTTT. Its translation is CASSPWGQNTGELFF.

This clone came up a few times. The chain employs TRBV6-5 and TRBJ2-5; 13 bases are shared with TRBD2. The J call may not be correct, given that the DNA end is closer to TRBJ2-7. Germline CDR1 and CDR2: MNHEY and SVGAGI. This CDR3 has 15 residues. Written as DNA, the CDR3 is TGTGCCAGCAAAAGGACTAGCGGGAGTAACTACGAGCAGTACTTC. It translates to CASKRTSGSNYEQYF.

This chain uses TRBV6-1 with TRBJ1-1; unclear D gene. CDR1 MNHNS and CDR2 SASEGT come from the germline V gene. Trimming removed 5 bases from V and 0 bases from J, with 4 bases in between. The CDR3 has 12 residues. CDR3: CASSSMNTEAFF. The CDR3 DNA is TGTGCCAGCAGTTCCATGAACACTGAAGCTTTCTTT.

The chain joins TRBV5-1 to TRBJ2-2, with 11 bases fitting TRBD2. From germline, CDR1 is SGHRS and CDR2 YFSETQ. The CDR3 totals 16 residues. V lost 4 bases, J lost 8 bases, and 10 bases stayed unmatched. CDR3 sequence reads: CASSPVVAGGQGELFF. The CDR3, as DNA: TGCGCCAGCAGCCCCGTGGTAGCGGGGGGGCAAGGGGAGCTGTTTTTT.

For this clone: The junction and the germline gene differ at one end; a read error may be behind it. The J gene is TRBJ2-4, the V gene TRBV5-6; D might be TRBD2 (6 bases). CDR1 and CDR2 from the germline V gene are SGHDT and YYEEEE. The CDR3 sequence is 14 residues long. The CDR3 DNA reads as TGTGCCAGCAGCGGCGGGGTAGCCAAAAACAGTCAGTACTTC. This encodes CASSGGVAKNSQYF.

The V gene is TRBV30, the J gene TRBJ2-3; D is ambiguous. The CDR3 is made up of 12 amino acids. The V gene's germline CDR1 is GTSNPN and CDR2 SVGIG (reference sequence). With 2 bases removed from V and 3 bases from J, the gap between germline ends came to 6 bases. CDR3 amino acids: CAWSYLTDTQYF. CDR3 nucleotides: TGTGCCTGGAGTTATCTTACAGATACGCAGTATTTT.

The chain uses TRBV9 and TRBJ1-2, with D hard to call. The CDR3 covers 11 residues. Per the germline V gene, CDR1 is SGDLS and CDR2 is YYNGEE. Trimming pared 5 bases from V and 8 bases from J, leaving 10 bases between. The CDR3 is CASRQDGGYTF. The CDR3 nucleotides read TGTGCCAGCAGGCAAGATGGCGGCTACACCTTC.

The chain employs TRBV5-4 and TRBJ2-7; D is uncertain. Germline CDR1 SGHNT, CDR2 YYREEE (reference sequence). CDR3 length: 11 residues. The V and J ends lost 2 bases and 5 bases respectively, with 5 bases between them. The CDR3 DNA is TGTGCCAGCAGCTTTAGCAACGAGCAGTACTTC. Protein: CASSFSNEQYF.

This clone has a single count. V gene TRBV19 combines with J gene TRBJ2-2, with 8 nucleotides matching TRBD1. V shed 4 bases and J 1 base; nucleotides not matched to a gene: 5. The CDR3 covers 16 residues. The germline CDR1 and CDR2 sequences are LNHDA and SQIVND (reference sequence). This chain's CDR3 is CASSTRTGWNTGELFF. The CDR3 DNA sequence: TGTGCCAGTAGTACGAGGACAGGGTGGAACACCGGGGAGCTGTTTTTT.

V usage is TRBV9 and J usage is TRBJ2-3, with D possibly TRBD1 on 5 matching bases. V was shortened by 4 bases and J by 3 bases, with 18 bases between the two germline ends. From germline, CDR1 is SGDLS and CDR2 YYNGEE. The CDR3 length is 16 residues. The CDR3 spells CASSTRVRVGTDTQYF. For the CDR3, the DNA is TGTGCCAGCAGCACACGAGTCAGGGTTGGTACAGATACGCAGTATTTT.

The V call is TRBV14, the J call TRBJ2-4; tentative D call: TRBD1 (7 bases). Trimming took off 1 base at V and 2 bases at J, with 18 bases between the two ends. This CDR3 has 18 residues. The V gene's germline CDR1 is SGHDN and CDR2 FVKESK. This chain's CDR3 is CASSQAQGGAGPKNIQYF. CDR3 nucleotide sequence: TGTGCCAGCAGCCAAGCCCAGGGGGGTGCGGGGCCCAAAAACATTCAGTACTTC.

The chain employs TRBV5-6 and TRBJ1-6; D may be TRBD1 (6 bases). CDR3 size: 12 residues. CDR1 and CDR2 from the germline V gene are SGHDT and YYEEEE. The V end lost 4 bases, the J end lost 14 bases, and 13 bases lay between the germline ends. The CDR3 sequence: CASSLDRSSLHF. For the CDR3, the DNA is TGTGCCAGCAGCCTTGACAGGTCCTCCCTCCACTTT. The full variable domain, in which reference TRBV5-6 and TRBJ1-6 provide the parts outside the CDR3, is DAGVTQSPTHLIKTRGQQVTLRCSPKSGHDTVSWYQQALGQGPQFIFQYYEEEERQRGNFPDRFSGHQFPNYSSELNVNALLLGDSALYLCASSLDRSSLHFGNGTRLTVT.

This clone was counted a single time. The J gene is TRBJ1-2, the V gene TRBV28, with a weak D call TRBD1 (5 bases). The CDR3 spans 15 residues. V was pared by 2 bases and J by 6 bases, with 16 bases between. Per germline, CDR1 MDHEN and CDR2 SYDVKM. Here the CDR3 DNA reads TGTGCCAGCAGTTTACGCCAGGACGGGGGAGATGGCTACACCTTC. Protein: CASSLRQDGGDGYTF.

This clone has just one count. The chain recombines TRBV5-1 with TRBJ1-2, with 7 bases aligning to TRBD1. The CDR3 consists of 14 residues. The germline V gene has CDR1 SGHRS and CDR2 YFSETQ. Trimming removed 0 bases from V and 7 bases from J; junction bases left unmatched: 6. CDR3 DNA: TGCGCCAGCAGCTTGGATGACAGGGTTGGTGGCTACACCTTC. Translation: CASSLDDRVGGYTF.

V usage is TRBV7-8 and J usage is TRBJ2-3; TRBD1 aligns across 8 bases. This CDR3 region has 15 residues. V gave up 1 base and J gave up 3 bases; unmatched junction bases: 3. Germline V CDR1 and CDR2: SGHVS, FQNEAQ. This CDR3 is CASSLEGQETDTQYF. CDR3 bases: TGTGCCAGCAGCTTAGAGGGACAGGAAACAGATACGCAGTATTTT.

This clone has just one count. This chain connects TRBV19 to TRBJ2-1, with D perhaps TRBD2 (6 bases). V lost 5 bases, J lost 7 bases, and 18 bases lay in between. Germline lookup yields CDR1 LNHDA and CDR2 SQIVND (reference sequence). This CDR3 is 15 amino acids long. The DNA for the CDR3 is TGTGCCAGTAGTCAACGGTGGGTAGCGGCAAATGAGCAGTTCTTC. As protein: CASSQRWVAANEQFF.

The chain uses TRBV19 and TRBJ1-5; perhaps TRBD1 as D (6 bases). Germline lookup yields CDR1 LNHDA and CDR2 SQIVND (reference sequence). Trimming cost V 7 bases and J 0 bases, with 13 bases left between them. The CDR3 runs to 15 residues. The CDR3 DNA reads as TGTGCCAGTACGGCAGGGGATTATAGCAATCAGCCCCAGCATTTT. It codes for CASTAGDYSNQPQHF.

The rearrangement uses TRBV7-8 and TRBJ1-1; D call uncertain. Germline values: CDR1 SGHVS, CDR2 FQNEAQ. V lost 1 base, J lost 0 bases, and 21 bases lay in between. This CDR3 region has 19 residues. The chain's CDR3 is CASSLDGKIHREMNTEAFF. The CDR3 nucleotides read TGTGCCAGCAGCTTAGACGGTAAAATCCATCGGGAGATGAACACTGAAGCTTTCTTT.

The chain carries TRBV29-1 and TRBJ1-1; TRBD1 is a possible D gene (5 bases). Germline V gene sequence: CDR1 SQVTM, CDR2 ANQGSEA. Trimming took off 4 bases at V and 10 bases at J, with 13 bases between the two ends. This CDR3 region has 11 residues. For the CDR3, the DNA is TGCAGCGTTGGGGGCGGGATAGGAGCTTTCTTT. Protein: CSVGGGIGAFF.